The source of this T cell receptor beta chain is a study of metastatic and nonmetastatic thyroid tumors. Points from the study as a whole: Compared with benign nodules, malignant thyroid tumors were reported to have significantly higher TCR beta diversity in both blood and tumor.

Each patient came to thyroid surgery without any prior treatment (of any kind). TCRdb re-clonotyped the PCR reads through MiXCR. The sample has roughly 65,000 clones; 14% are singletons. The sample holds many counts of this clone. Its antigen is unidentified. Sequenced material: blood. This receptor was identified in a male donor with papillary thyroid cancer or a benign thyroid nodule (not recorded which). Some clones in this sample may be carry-over from other donors' samples.

The CDR3 loop is CSGTSGSQNIQYF. As DNA, the CDR3 is TGCAGTGGGACTAGCGGGAGTCAAAACATTCAGTACTTC. This chain connects TRBV20-1 to TRBJ2-4; TRBD2 matches 13 bases. Germline lookup yields CDR1 DFQATT and CDR2 SNEGSKA (reference sequence). The CDR3 is made up of 13 amino acids. The V segment lost 7 bases and the J segment 5 bases; nucleotides outside the gene matches: 2.